This TCR beta chain came from a study of molecular identifiers for immune sequencing clone quantification. Overall study findings and caveats: In cases of identical TCR molecules sharing a barcode, highly expanded clone sizes could be underestimated.

This clonotype was seen ten or more times. The antigen is unknown. Using its own MiXCR run on the PCR reads, TCRdb lists one record per CDR3 protein. Of about 35,000 distinct CDR3 sequences listed, 19% are singletons. CD8+CD4-CCR7+CD45RA+ cells were sorted as naive CD8 T cells. Germline values: CDR1 SQVTM, CDR2 ANQGSEA. Germline trimming cut 6 bases from V and 2 bases from J; bases unmatched to any gene: 10. The CDR3 loop spans 14 amino acids. What was sequenced was naive CD8+ T cells from blood, with Jurkat cell RNA spiked in. Subset here: FACS-sorted CD8+CD4-CCR7+CD45RA+ naive T cells. The chain joins TRBV29-1 to TRBJ2-7; 7 bases align to TRBD1. This sequence originates from a human donor in good health. Some libraries in this study had Jurkat cell RNA spiked in. The CDR3 DNA is TGCAGCGTATCAAAGGGACAGTTGCCCTACGAGCAGTACTTC. This translates into CSVSKGQLPYEQYF.